Below, 20 T cell receptor beta chains from the same sample are listed, as sequenced in a study of T cell clonality in common variable immunodeficiency. The data were produced by immunoSEQ multiplex PCR, yet TCRdb's version contains in-frame clones alone and is incomplete. The record shows over 30,000 clones for this sample, with no singletons present. Material: peripheral blood mononuclear cells. These receptors all come from a person between 18 and 69 years old in good health.

This clone was observed many times. From the germline J gene comes the end of the CDR3, since the read stops 3 residues before it. V usage is TRBV30 and J usage is TRBJ2-5; D is uncertain. V gave up 7 bases and J gave up 0 bases, with 9 bases separating them. The CDR3 consists of 12 residues. Per germline, CDR1 GTSNPN and CDR2 SVGIG (reference sequence). The CDR3 protein is CASLTNQETQYF. The sequenced CDR3 bases are TGTGCCTCGCTCACAAACCAAGAGACC.

This clone was seen many times. CDR3 DNA (partial): TGTGCCAGCAGCAGAAGACTAGCGGGGGGGCAAGAGACC. It is translated as CASSRRLAGGQET. The complete CDR3 protein is CASSRRLAGGQETQYF. The rearrangement uses TRBV5-4 and TRBJ2-5; 14 positions match TRBD2. The read terminates 3 residues before the CDR3 end, so the remaining end is supplied by the germline J gene. CDR3 length: 16 amino acids. In germline, CDR1 is SGHNT, CDR2 YYREEE (reference sequence). J lost 2 bases, V lost 4 bases, and 4 bases had no gene match.

Worth noting for this clone: The CDR3 is cut off 3 residues early in the read; its end comes from the germline J gene. This chain links TRBV7-2 with TRBJ2-7; 8 nucleotides agree with TRBD1. In germline, CDR1 is SGHTA, CDR2 FQGNSA. The trim removed 8 bases at V and 0 bases at J, leaving 3 bases unmatched. The CDR3 extends over 13 amino acids. The CDR3 here is CASGTGPSYEQYF. CDR3 DNA (partial): TGTGCCAGCGGGACAGGTCCCTCCTACGAG.

There are many counts of this clone. The missing CDR3 end, 3 residues past where the read stops, is filled in from the germline J gene. The chain recombines TRBV3-1 (or the pseudogene TRBV3-2) with TRBJ2-5, with D unresolved. Trimming left V 1 base short and J 0 bases short, with 6 bases between. The CDR3 totals 14 residues. Germline V gives CDR1 LGHDT, CDR2 YNNKEL (reference sequence). The part of the CDR3 DNA that was read is TGTGCCAGCAGCCAAGGCGGAAACCAAGAGACC. Protein sequence: CASSQGGNQET. The whole CDR3 is CASSQGGNQETQYF.

In this sample, this clone turned up many times. Incomplete CDR3 DNA: TGTGCCAGCAGCCGGGTGGGGCAGCTGAACACTGAA. As protein: CASSRVGQLNTE. The complete CDR3 protein is CASSRVGQLNTEAFF. V usage is TRBV5-4 and J usage is TRBJ1-1, with D possibly being TRBD1 (5 bases). The CDR3 goes on 3 residues after the read ends, and that part is filled in from the germline J gene. The CDR3 extends over 15 amino acids. The V end lost 4 bases, the J end lost 0 bases, and 13 bases lay between the germline ends. Germline V gives CDR1 SGHNT, CDR2 YYREEE (reference sequence).

In its sample, this clone was seen many times. The read ends 3 residues early relative to the CDR3; the germline J gene fills the gap. The chain joins TRBV7-2 to TRBJ1-5, with unresolved D. CDR3 length: 12 amino acids. The V end lost 5 bases, the J end lost 4 bases, and 6 bases lay between the germline ends. Germline V lookup: CDR1 SGHTA, CDR2 FQGNSA. The sequenced part of the CDR3 DNA is TGTGCCAGCAGCCCGTTTAATCAGCCC. It yields the protein CASSPFNQP. The whole CDR3 reads CASSPFNQPQHF.

This clone was recorded many times. The read stops 3 residues short of the end of the CDR3; the missing end is completed from the germline J gene. The chain joins TRBV7-2 to TRBJ2-1, with 11 bases fitting TRBD2. This CDR3 has 14 amino acids. CDR1 SGHTA and CDR2 FQGNSA come from the germline V gene. After removal of 6 bases from V and 5 bases from J, the junction contained 3 bases not matched to a gene. CDR3 sequence: CASRLLAGDNEQFF. CDR3 bases read: TGTGCCAGCAGATTACTAGCGGGGGACAATGAG.

In regard to this clone: The sequenced fragment ends 3 residues before the CDR3 boundary, so the rest is inferred from the germline J gene. The rearrangement joins TRBV7-6 to TRBJ1-3, with D perhaps matching TRBD1 (6 bases). This CDR3 spans 16 amino acids. Germline CDR1 is SGHVS and CDR2 is FNYEAQ. Trimming removed 5 bases at V and 0 bases at J, with 14 bases between. The CDR3 reads CASSQGQIFSGNTIYF. Incomplete CDR3 DNA: TGTGCCAGCAGCCAAGGACAGATTTTCTCTGGAAACACC.

This clone is large. From the germline J gene comes the end of the CDR3, since the read stops 3 residues before it. This sequence joins TRBV30 and TRBJ2-6, with D possibly matching TRBD1 (5 bases). V gave up 0 bases and J gave up 0 bases, with 12 bases separating them. CDR1 GTSNPN and CDR2 SVGIG come from the germline V gene (reference sequence). This CDR3 has 17 amino acids. CDR3 DNA, as far as it was read: TGTGCCTGGAGTGTGCAGGGTTCGAACTCTGGGGCCAACGTC. It is translated as CAWSVQGSNSGANV. From start to end, the CDR3 is CAWSVQGSNSGANVLTF.

A note on this clone: Sequencing ends 3 residues short of the CDR3 end; the germline J gene provides the rest. The chain employs TRBV7-8 and TRBJ1-3, with TRBD1 identical over 7 bases. The CDR3 sequence is 16 residues long. The germline gives CDR1 SGHVS, CDR2 FQNEAQ. Unmatched junction bases numbered 6, after V lost 1 base and J lost 3 bases. CDR3 DNA (partial): TGTGCCAGCAGCTTAGACAGGGGCTACTTTGGAAACACC. It encodes CASSLDRGYFGNT. In full, the CDR3 reads CASSLDRGYFGNTIYF.

This clone was picked up many times. The sequence runs out 3 residues before the end of the CDR3; the remainder is reconstructed from the germline J gene. The rearrangement links TRBV13 to TRBJ1-1; 11 positions agree with TRBD1. This CDR3 has 14 residues. The germline V gene encodes CDR1 PRHDT and CDR2 FYEKMQ (reference sequence). The V segment lost 4 bases and the J segment 6 bases; nucleotides outside the gene matches: 4. CDR3 amino acids: CASSSGQGAAEAFF. The covered CDR3 bases are TGTGCCAGCAGCTCCGGACAGGGGGCGGCTGAA.

Many counts were recorded for this clone. Partial CDR3 DNA: TGTGCCAGCAGCTCCCCGACTAGTCAGGGCTCTGAG. Its translation: CASSSPTSQGSE. In full, the CDR3 reads CASSSPTSQGSEQFF. The V and J genes are TRBV5-4 and TRBJ2-1; TRBD2 is a possible D gene (6 bases). Coverage ceases 3 residues before the CDR3 finishes, and the germline J gene fills in the end. Trimming stripped 3 bases from V and 9 bases from J, with 19 bases between. The CDR3 runs to 15 residues. Germline V gene sequence: CDR1 SGHNT, CDR2 YYREEE (reference sequence).

This clone was observed many times. The DNA read from the CDR3 is TGCGCCAGCAGCCCTGACCGTAGCGGGGCTGATACCGGGGAG. This gives the protein CASSPDRSGADTGE. Given in full, the CDR3 is CASSPDRSGADTGELFF. This chain connects TRBV5-1 to TRBJ2-2; 8 nucleotides match TRBD2. The read ends 3 residues early relative to the CDR3; the germline J gene fills the gap. V lost 4 bases and J lost 5; bases outside the gene matches: 13. Per the germline V gene, CDR1 is SGHRS and CDR2 is YFSETQ. The CDR3 sequence is 17 residues long.

At least ten counts were recorded for this clone. The read falls 3 residues short of the CDR3 end, and the missing part is taken from the germline J gene. This rearrangement joins TRBV20-1 to TRBJ2-3; D is perhaps TRBD2 (6 bases). The CDR3 has 15 residues. Germline CDR1 reads DFQATT; CDR2 reads SNEGSKA (reference sequence). The V gene lost 5 bases and the J gene lost 3 bases, with 18 bases spanning the gap. The sequenced part of the CDR3 DNA is TGCAGTGCTCCCGTTTTTAATGGGGGGACAGATACG. Protein: CSAPVFNGGTDT. The CDR3 in its entirety is CSAPVFNGGTDTQYF.

The sample holds a few counts of this clone. The sequence runs out 3 residues before the end of the CDR3; the remainder is reconstructed from the germline J gene. This chain uses TRBV2 with TRBJ1-2; tentative D call: TRBD1 (6 bases). The V gene's germline CDR1 is SNHLY and CDR2 FYNNEI. Deletions cut 8 bases from V and 2 bases from J, with 15 bases between. CDR3 length: 14 amino acids. This CDR3 is CASSRGAQNYGYTF. The sequenced CDR3 bases are TGTGCCAGCTCGCGGGGGGCGCAGAACTATGGC.

This clone was counted many times. The CDR3 goes on 3 residues after the read ends, and that part is filled in from the germline J gene. The chain employs TRBV9 and TRBJ2-3; maybe TRBD1 (5 bases). This CDR3 comprises 15 residues. Germline V gene sequence: CDR1 SGDLS, CDR2 YYNGEE. Trimming took off 0 bases at V and 1 base at J, with 9 bases between the two ends. The CDR3 sequence: CASSVAVGRTDTQYF. The DNA read from the CDR3 is TGTGCCAGCAGCGTAGCAGTGGGGCGCACAGATACG.

This clone was detected ten times or more. This chain's CDR3 is CASSLGQNTYTF. Partial CDR3 DNA: TGTGCCAGCAGCTTGGGCCAGAACACC. The chain couples TRBV5-6 to TRBJ1-2; D is ambiguous. Coverage ceases 3 residues before the CDR3 finishes, and the germline J gene fills in the end. The length of the CDR3 is 12 residues. CDR1 is SGHDT and CDR2 is YYEEEE in the germline V gene.

The CDR3 DNA, read in part, is TGTGCCAGCAGTGCCCGGGGGGGCCAGGGCGGGGAG. Translation: CASSARGGQGGE. The entire CDR3 reads CASSARGGQGGELFF. This chain links TRBV2 with TRBJ2-2; TRBD2 matches 8 bases. The read is 3 residues too short to cover the CDR3 end, so that end is filled in from the germline J gene. V trimming: 4 bases; J trimming: 7 bases; junction bases outside the gene matches: 8. CDR1 and CDR2 (germline): SNHLY, FYNNEI. The CDR3 extends over 15 amino acids.

Only a few counts were recorded for this clone. Read data end 3 residues before the CDR3 end; the end is taken from the germline J gene. The chain employs TRBV6-1 and TRBJ2-3, with 11 positions matching TRBD1. CDR3 size: 15 residues. CDR1 MNHNS and CDR2 SASEGT come from the germline V gene. CDR3 sequence reads: CASSEGTGGAAPQYF. The sequenced part of the CDR3 DNA is TGTGCCAGCAGTGAAGGGACAGGGGGCGCAGCTCCG.

In its sample, this clone was seen a few times. The read stops 3 residues short of the end of the CDR3; the missing end is completed from the germline J gene. This chain joins TRBV4-2 and TRBJ2-7; 13 bases are a match to TRBD2. This CDR3 region has 19 residues. Germline CDR1 is LGHNA and CDR2 is YNFKEQ. With 0 bases clipped from V and 2 bases from J, the junction kept 10 bases outside the gene matches. CDR3 in amino acids: CASSQETSGGFSTPYEQYF. The covered CDR3 bases are TGTGCCAGCAGCCAAGAGACTAGCGGGGGGTTCTCTACCCCCTACGAG.